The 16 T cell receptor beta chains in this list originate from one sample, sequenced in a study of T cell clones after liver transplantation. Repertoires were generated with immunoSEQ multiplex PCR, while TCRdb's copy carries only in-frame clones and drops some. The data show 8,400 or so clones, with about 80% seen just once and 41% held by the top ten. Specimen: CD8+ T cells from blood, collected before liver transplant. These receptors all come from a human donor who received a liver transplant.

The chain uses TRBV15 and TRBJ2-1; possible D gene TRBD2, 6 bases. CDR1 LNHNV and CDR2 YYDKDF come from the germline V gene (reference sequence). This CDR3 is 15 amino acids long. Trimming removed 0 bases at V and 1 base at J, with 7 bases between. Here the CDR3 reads CATSRESGSYNEQFF. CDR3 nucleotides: TGTGCCACCAGCAGAGAAAGCGGGTCCTACAATGAGCAGTTCTTC.

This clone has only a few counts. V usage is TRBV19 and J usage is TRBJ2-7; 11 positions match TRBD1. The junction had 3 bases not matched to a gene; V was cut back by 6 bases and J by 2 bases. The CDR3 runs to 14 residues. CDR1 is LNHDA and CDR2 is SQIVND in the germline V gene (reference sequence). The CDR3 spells CASSLGQGAYEQYF. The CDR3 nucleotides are TGTGCCAGTAGCCTGGGACAGGGGGCCTACGAGCAGTACTTC. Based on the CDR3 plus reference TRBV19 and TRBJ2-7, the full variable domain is DGGITQSPKYLFRKEGQNVTLSCEQNLNHDAMYWYRQDPGQGLRLIYYSQIVNDFQKGDIAEGYSVSREKKESFPLTVTSAQKNPTAFYLCASSLGQGAYEQYFGPGTRLTVT.

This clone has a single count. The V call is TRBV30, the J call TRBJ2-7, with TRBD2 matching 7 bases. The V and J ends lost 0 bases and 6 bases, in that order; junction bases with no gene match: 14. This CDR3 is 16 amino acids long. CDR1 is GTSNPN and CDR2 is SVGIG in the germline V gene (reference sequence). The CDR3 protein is CAWSVPVGGPKGEQYF. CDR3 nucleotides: TGTGCCTGGAGTGTACCTGTGGGAGGGCCAAAGGGCGAGCAGTACTTC.

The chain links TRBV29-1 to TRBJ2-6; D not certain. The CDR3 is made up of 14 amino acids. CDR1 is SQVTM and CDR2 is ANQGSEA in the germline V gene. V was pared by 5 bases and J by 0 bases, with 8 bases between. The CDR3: CSVNGNSGANVLTF. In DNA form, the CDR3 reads TGCAGCGTTAATGGCAACTCTGGGGCCAACGTCCTGACTTTC.

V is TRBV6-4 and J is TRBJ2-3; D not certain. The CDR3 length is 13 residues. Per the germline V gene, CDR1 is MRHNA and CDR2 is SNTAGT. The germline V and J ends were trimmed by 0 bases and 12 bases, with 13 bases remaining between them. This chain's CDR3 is CASSDSAVGPQYF. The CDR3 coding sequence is TGTGCCAGCAGTGACTCGGCGGTAGGCCCCCAGTATTTT.

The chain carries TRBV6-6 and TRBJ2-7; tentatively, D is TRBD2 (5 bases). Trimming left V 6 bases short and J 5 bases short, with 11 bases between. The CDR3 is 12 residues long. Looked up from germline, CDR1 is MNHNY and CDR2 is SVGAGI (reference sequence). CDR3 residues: CASSPGSHEQYF. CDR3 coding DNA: TGTGCCAGCAGCCCGGGGAGCCACGAGCAGTACTTC.

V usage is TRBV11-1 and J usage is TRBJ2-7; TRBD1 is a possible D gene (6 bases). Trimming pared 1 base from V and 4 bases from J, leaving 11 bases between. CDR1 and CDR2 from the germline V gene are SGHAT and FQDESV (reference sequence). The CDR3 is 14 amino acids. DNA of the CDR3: TGTGCCAGCAGCTTAGAGGTGGGGGCGTACGAGCAGTACTTC. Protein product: CASSLEVGAYEQYF.

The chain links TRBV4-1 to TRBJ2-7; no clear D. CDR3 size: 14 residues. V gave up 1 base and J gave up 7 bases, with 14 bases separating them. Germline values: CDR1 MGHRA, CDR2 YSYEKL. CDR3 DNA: TGCGCCAGCAGCCAAGCTCCTATCGAGAGGGAGCAGTACTTC. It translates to CASSQAPIEREQYF.

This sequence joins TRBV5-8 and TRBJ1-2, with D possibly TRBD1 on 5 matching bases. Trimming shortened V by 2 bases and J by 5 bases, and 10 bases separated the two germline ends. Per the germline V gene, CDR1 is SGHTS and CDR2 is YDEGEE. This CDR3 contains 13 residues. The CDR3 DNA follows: TGTGCCAGCAGCTTAGACAGCAGATATGGCTACACCTTC. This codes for CASSLDSRYGYTF. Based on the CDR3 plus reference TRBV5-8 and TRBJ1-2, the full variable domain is EAGVTQSPTHLIKTRGQQATLRCSPISGHTSVYWYQQALGLGLQFLLWYDEGEERNRGNFPPRFSGRQFPNYSSELNVNALELEDSALYLCASSLDSRYGYTFGSGTRLTVV.

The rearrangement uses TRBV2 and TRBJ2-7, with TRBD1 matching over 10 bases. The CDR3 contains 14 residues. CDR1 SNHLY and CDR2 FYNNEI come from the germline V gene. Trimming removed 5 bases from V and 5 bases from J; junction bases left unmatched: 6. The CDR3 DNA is TGTGCCAGCAGTCACCGGGACAGGGGCCACGAGCAGTACTTC. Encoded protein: CASSHRDRGHEQYF.

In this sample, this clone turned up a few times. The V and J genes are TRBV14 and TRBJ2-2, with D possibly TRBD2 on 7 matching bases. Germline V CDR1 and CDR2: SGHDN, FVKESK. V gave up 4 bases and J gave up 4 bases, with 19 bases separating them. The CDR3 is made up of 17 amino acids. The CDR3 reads CASSRLTRGGITGELFF. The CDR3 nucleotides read TGTGCCAGCAGCCGCTTGACCAGGGGAGGGATCACCGGGGAGCTGTTTTTT.

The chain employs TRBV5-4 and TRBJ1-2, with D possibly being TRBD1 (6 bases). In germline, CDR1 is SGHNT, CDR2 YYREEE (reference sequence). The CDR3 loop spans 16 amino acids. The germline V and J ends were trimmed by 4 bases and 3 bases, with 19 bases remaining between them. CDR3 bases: TGTGCCAGCAGCCAAGCGAGGACAGATTCTTACTATGGCTACACCTTC. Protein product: CASSQARTDSYYGYTF.

The CDR3 spells CASSIQGAGYGYTF. CDR3 bases: TGTGCCAGCAGTATACAGGGGGCCGGGTATGGCTACACCTTC. The gene calls are TRBV6-5 and TRBJ1-2, with TRBD1 identical over 9 bases. J was trimmed by 5 bases and V by 5 bases; bases with no gene match: 6. The CDR3 is made up of 14 amino acids. Germline V gives CDR1 MNHEY, CDR2 SVGAGI.

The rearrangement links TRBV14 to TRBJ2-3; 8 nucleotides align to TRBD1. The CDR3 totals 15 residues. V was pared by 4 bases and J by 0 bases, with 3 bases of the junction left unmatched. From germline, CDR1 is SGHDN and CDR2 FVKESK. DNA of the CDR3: TGTGCCAGCAGCCCGACAGGGGACAGCACAGATACGCAGTATTTT. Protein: CASSPTGDSTDTQYF.

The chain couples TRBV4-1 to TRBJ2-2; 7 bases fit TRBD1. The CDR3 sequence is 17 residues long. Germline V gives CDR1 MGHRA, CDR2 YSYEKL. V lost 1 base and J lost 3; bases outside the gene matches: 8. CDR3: CASSQVWGQSDTGELFF. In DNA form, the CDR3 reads TGCGCCAGCAGCCAAGTTTGGGGACAGTCGGACACCGGGGAGCTGTTTTTT.

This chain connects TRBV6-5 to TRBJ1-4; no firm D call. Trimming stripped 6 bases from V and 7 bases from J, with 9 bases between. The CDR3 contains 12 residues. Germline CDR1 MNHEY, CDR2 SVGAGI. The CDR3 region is CASRGSGEKLFF. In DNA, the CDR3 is TGTGCCAGCAGAGGGAGTGGTGAAAAACTGTTTTTT.